This T cell receptor (beta chain) was sequenced for a study of CD8 T cells in Susac syndrome. The CDR3 has 15 residues. Trimming took 3 bases from V and 1 from J, leaving 11 bases between them. Germline V gives CDR1 SGHTA, CDR2 FQGNSA. Reverse transcription of roughly 0.5 to 1 ug RNA was carried out with random hexamers. Each CDR3 protein is one row after TCRdb ran MiXCR on the immunoSEQ multiplex PCR reads. The table records around 71,000 distinct CDR3 sequences, approximately 96% of them present only once. This clonotype has only a few counts. The TCR originated in a human donor with multiple sclerosis. Sequences were obtained from CD4+ T cells from PBMCs. The V call is TRBV7-2, the J call TRBJ2-3, with D perhaps matching TRBD2 (6 bases). The CDR3 protein is CASSFAGGGTDTQYF. The CDR3 DNA is TGTGCCAGCAGCTTCGCCGGAGGGGGCACAGATACGCAGTATTTT.